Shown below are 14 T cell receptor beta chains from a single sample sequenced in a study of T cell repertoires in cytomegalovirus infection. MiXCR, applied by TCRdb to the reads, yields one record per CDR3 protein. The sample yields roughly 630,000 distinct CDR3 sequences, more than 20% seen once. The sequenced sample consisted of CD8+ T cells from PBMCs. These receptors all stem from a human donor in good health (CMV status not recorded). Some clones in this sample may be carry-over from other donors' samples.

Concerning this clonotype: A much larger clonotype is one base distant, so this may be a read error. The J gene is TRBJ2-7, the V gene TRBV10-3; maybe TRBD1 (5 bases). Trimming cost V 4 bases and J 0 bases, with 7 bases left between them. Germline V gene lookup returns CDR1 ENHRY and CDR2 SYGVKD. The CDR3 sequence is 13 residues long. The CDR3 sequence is CAISGRDSYEQYF. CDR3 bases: TGTGCCATCAGTGGCAGGGACTCCTACGAGCAGTACTTC.

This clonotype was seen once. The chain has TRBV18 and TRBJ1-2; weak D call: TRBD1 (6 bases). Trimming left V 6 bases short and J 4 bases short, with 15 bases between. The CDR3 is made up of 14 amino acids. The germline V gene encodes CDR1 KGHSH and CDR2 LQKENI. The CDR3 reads CASSPGQNTYGYTF. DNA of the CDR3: TGTGCCAGCTCGCCCGGACAGAACACCTATGGCTACACCTTC.

The CDR3 loop reads CSARDFAPDTQYF. Here the CDR3 DNA reads TGCAGTGCTAGAGACTTCGCCCCAGATACGCAGTATTTT. The chain carries TRBV20-1 and TRBJ2-3, with D unresolved. The length of the CDR3 is 13 residues. The V end was cut by 0 bases, the J end by 4 bases, with 8 bases between. Germline lookup yields CDR1 DFQATT and CDR2 SNEGSKA (reference sequence).

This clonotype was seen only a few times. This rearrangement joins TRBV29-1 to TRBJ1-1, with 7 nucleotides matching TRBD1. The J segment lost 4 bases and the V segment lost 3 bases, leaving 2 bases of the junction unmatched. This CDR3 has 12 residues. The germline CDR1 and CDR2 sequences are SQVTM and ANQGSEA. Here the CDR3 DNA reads TGCAGCGTTGAGGCAGGGGGCACTGAAGCTTTCTTT. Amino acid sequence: CSVEAGGTEAFF.

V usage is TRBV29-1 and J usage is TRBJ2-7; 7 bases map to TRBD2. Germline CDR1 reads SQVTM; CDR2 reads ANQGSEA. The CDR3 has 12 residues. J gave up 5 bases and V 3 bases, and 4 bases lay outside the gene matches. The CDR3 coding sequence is TGCAGCGTTGAGCGGGGGTACGACGAGCAGTACTTC. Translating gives CSVERGYDEQYF.

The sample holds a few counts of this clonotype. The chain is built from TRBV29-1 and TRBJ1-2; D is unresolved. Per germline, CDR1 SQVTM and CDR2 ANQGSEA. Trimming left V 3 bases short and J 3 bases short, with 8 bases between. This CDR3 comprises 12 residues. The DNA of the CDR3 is TGCAGCGTTGATTGGGAGGACTATGGCTACACCTTC. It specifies CSVDWEDYGYTF.

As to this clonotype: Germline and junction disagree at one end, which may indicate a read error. Written as DNA, the CDR3 is TGTGCCAGCAGCTTCGAGTGGCAGGGGGTATCCGGGGAGCTATTTTTT. It specifies CASSFEWQGVSGELFF. The chain links TRBV7-9 to TRBJ2-2; 7 bases fit TRBD1. The CDR3 consists of 16 residues. Germline V gene data show CDR1 as SEHNR and CDR2 as FQNEAQ (reference sequence).

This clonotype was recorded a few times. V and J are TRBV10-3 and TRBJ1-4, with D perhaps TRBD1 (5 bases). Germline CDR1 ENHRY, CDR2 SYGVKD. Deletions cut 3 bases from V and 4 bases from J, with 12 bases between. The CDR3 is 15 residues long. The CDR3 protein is CAISDGAEDNEKLFF. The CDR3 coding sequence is TGTGCCATCAGTGACGGGGCAGAGGATAATGAAAAACTGTTTTTT.

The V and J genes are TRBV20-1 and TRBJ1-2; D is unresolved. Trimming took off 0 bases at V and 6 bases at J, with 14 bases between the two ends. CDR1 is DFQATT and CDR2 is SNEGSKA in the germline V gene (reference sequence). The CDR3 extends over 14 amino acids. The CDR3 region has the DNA TGCAGTGCTAGAGATCAAACAGCCGAGCATGGCTACACCTTC. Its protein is CSARDQTAEHGYTF.

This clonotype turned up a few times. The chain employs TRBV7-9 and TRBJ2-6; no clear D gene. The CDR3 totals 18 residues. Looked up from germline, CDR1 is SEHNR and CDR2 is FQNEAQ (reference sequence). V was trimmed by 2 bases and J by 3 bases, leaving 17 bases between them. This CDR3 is CASSLMGSRDVGANVLTF. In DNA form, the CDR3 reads TGTGCCAGCAGCTTAATGGGCAGTCGAGACGTTGGGGCCAACGTCCTGACTTTC. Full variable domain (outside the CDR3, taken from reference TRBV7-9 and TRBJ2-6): DTGVSQNPRHKITKRGQNVTFRCDPISEHNRLYWYRQTLGQGPEFLTYFQNEAQLEKSRLLSDRFSAERPKGSFSTLEIQRTEQGDSAMYLCASSLMGSRDVGANVLTFGAGSRLTVL.

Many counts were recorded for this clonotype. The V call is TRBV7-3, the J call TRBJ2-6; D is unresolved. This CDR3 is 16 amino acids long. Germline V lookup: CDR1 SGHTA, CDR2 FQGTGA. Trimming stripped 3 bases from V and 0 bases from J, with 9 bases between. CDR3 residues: CASSFYPGSGANVLTF. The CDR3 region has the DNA TGTGCCAGCAGCTTTTATCCGGGCTCTGGGGCCAACGTCCTGACTTTC.

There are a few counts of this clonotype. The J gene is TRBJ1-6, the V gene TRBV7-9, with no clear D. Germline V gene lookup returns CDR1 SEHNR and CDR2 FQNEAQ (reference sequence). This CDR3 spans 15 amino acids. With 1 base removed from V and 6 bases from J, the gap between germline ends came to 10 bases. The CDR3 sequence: CASSLVMEINSPLHF. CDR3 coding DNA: TGTGCCAGCAGCTTAGTGATGGAAATTAATTCACCCCTCCACTTT. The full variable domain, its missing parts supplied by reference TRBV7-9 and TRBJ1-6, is DTGVSQNPRHKITKRGQNVTFRCDPISEHNRLYWYRQTLGQGPEFLTYFQNEAQLEKSRLLSDRFSAERPKGSFSTLEIQRTEQGDSAMYLCASSLVMEINSPLHFGNGTRLTVT.

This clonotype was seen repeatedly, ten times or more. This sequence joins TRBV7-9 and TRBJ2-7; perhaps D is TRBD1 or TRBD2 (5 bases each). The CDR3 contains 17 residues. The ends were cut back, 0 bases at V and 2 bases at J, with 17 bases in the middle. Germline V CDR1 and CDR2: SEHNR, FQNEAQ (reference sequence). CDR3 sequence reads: CASSLAGVRELTYEQYF. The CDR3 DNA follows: TGTGCCAGCAGCTTAGCGGGGGTCAGGGAATTAACCTACGAGCAGTACTTC.

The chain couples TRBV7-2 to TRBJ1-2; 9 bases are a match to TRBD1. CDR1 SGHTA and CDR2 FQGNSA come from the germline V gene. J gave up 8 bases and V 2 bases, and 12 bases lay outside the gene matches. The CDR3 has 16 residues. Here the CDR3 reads CASSLRPGQGSEGYTF. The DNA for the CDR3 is TGTGCCAGCAGCTTACGCCCGGGACAGGGCTCGGAAGGCTACACCTTC.